A selection of T cell receptor beta chains follows, all from one sample in a study of blood T cell repertoires in COVID-19. Sequencing was performed with immunoSEQ multiplex PCR; in TCRdb, only in-frame clones are kept and a portion is missing. The sample holds 210,000 or so clones, roughly 94% seen once. The sequencing input was peripheral blood. The origin of the receptors is a man younger than 45 with acute or convalescent COVID-19. Both conserved end residues are part of each CDR3. The D gene is left open where the match is weak.

v_gene,d_gene,len,j_gene,CDR3aa,CDR3nt
TRBV5-1,TRBD2,15,TRBJ2-5,CASSLLAGGEETQYF,TGCGCCAGCAGCTTACTAGCGGGAGGAGAAGAGACCCAGTACTTC
TRBV6-5,TRBD1,15,TRBJ1-1,CASSSWDRGHAEAFF,TGTGCCAGCAGTTCCTGGGACAGGGGTCATGCTGAAGCTTTCTTT
TRBV3-1/TRBV3-2,NA,14,TRBJ2-2,CASSQLAGTGELFF,TGTGCCAGCAGCCAACTAGCCGGCACCGGGGAGCTGTTTTTT
TRBV5-1,TRBD1,14,TRBJ1-1,CASSWLGTDTEAFF,TGCGCCAGCAGCTGGCTAGGGACAGACACTGAAGCTTTCTTT
TRBV7-8,TRBD1,14,TRBJ1-2,CASSSGQGSDGYTF,TGTGCCAGCAGCTCCGGACAGGGTAGTGACGGCTACACCTTC
TRBV5-1,TRBD1,14,TRBJ2-7,CASSTGTGNYEQYF,TGCGCCAGCAGCACCGGGACAGGGAACTACGAGCAGTACTTC
TRBV2,NA,12,TRBJ2-3,CASSARTDTQYF,TGTGCCAGCAGTGCGAGGACAGATACGCAGTATTTT
TRBV6-5,NA,12,TRBJ1-5,CASSILNQPQHF,TGTGCCAGCAGCATACTCAATCAGCCCCAGCATTTT
TRBV5-4,TRBD1,15,TRBJ2-5,CASSLWTQGRETQYF,TGTGCCAGCAGCTTGTGGACACAGGGGAGAGAGACCCAGTACTTC
TRBV10-1,NA,13,TRBJ1-1,CASSGAGNTEAFF,TGCGCCAGCAGTGGGGCAGGGAACACTGAAGCTTTCTTT
TRBV5-1,TRBD1,15,TRBJ2-5,CASSLRQGAQETQYF,TGCGCCAGCAGCTTGAGACAGGGAGCGCAAGAGACCCAGTACTTC
TRBV6-5,NA,15,TRBJ2-3,CASSHSGYSADTQYF,TGTGCCAGTTCCCACTCGGGATATAGCGCAGATACGCAGTATTTT
TRBV7-7,NA,15,TRBJ2-5,CASSLDSSHQETQYF,TGTGCTAGCAGCTTAGACAGCTCACATCAAGAGACCCAGTACTTC
TRBV27,NA,11,TRBJ2-1,CASNAGREQFF,TGTGCCAGCAACGCGGGCCGTGAGCAGTTCTTC
TRBV19,NA,13,TRBJ1-5,CASSIEARQPQHF,TGTGCCAGTAGTATAGAGGCTCGACAGCCCCAGCATTTT
TRBV5-4,TRBD1,16,TRBJ1-2,CASSLAGTGIDYGYTF,TGTGCCAGCAGCTTGGCCGGGACAGGGATCGACTATGGCTACACCTTC
TRBV6-5,NA,13,TRBJ2-3,CASSSGVTDTQYF,TGTGCCAGCAGTTCGGGGGTCACAGATACGCAGTATTTT
TRBV7-8,TRBD1,16,TRBJ2-2,CASTQSRDRVARGLFF,TGTGCCAGCACCCAATCCCGGGACAGGGTTGCGAGGGGGCTGTTTTTT